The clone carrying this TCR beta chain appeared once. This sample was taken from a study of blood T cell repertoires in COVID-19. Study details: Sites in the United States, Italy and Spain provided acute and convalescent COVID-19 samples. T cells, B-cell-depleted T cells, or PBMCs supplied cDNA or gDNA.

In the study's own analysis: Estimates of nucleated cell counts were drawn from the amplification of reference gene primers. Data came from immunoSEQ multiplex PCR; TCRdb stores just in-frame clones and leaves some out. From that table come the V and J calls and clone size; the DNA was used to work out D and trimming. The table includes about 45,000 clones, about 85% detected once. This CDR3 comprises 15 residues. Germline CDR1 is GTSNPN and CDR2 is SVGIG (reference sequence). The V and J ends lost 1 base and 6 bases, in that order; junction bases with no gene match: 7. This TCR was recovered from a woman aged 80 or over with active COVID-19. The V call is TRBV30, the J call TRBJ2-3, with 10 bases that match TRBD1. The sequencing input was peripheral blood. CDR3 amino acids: CAWSEGTGEIDTQYF. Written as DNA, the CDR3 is TGTGCCTGGAGTGAAGGGACAGGGGAAATCGATACGCAGTATTTT.